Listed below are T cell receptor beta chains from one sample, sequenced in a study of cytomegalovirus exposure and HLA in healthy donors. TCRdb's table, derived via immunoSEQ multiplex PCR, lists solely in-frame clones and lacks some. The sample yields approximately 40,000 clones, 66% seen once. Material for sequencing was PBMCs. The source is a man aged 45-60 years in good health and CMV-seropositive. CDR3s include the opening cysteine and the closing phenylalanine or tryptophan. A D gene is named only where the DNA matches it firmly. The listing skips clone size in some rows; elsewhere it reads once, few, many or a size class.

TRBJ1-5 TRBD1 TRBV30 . TGTGCCTGGACGGAACAGGGGTGTTACAATCAGCCCCAGCATTTT CAWTEQGCYNQPQHF
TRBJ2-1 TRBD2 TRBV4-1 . TGCGCCAGCAGCCCTTTTAGCCCGACTAGCATGCATGAGCAGTTCTTC CASSPFSPTSMHEQFF
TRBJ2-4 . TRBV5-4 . TGTGCCAGCAGCTTATCAGGGAACATTCAGTACTTC CASSLSGNIQYF
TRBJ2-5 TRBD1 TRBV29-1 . TGCAGCGCGGAGGCAGGGGGCGAGACCCAGTACTTC CSAEAGGETQYF
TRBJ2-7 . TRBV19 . TGTGCCAGTAGTGTAGGACCTACAGGGACCTACGAGCAGTACTTC CASSVGPTGTYEQYF
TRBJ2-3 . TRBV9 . TGTGCCAGCAGCGTAGCTCGTGAGACACTTCATACGCAGTATTTT CASSVARETLHTQYF
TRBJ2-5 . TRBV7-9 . TGTGCCAGCAGCTTAGGGCTGCAAGAGACCCAGTACTTC CASSLGLQETQYF
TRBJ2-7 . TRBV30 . TGTGCCTGGAGTGAACAGGGAAGTGGCGAGCAGTACTTC CAWSEQGSGEQYF
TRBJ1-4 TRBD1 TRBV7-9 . TGTGCCAGCAGCTTCGGCCAGGGGGGTGAAAAACTGTTTTTT CASSFGQGGEKLFF
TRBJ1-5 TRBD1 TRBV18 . TGTGCCAGCTCACTCGGACAGGGTAATCAGCCCCAGCATTTT CASSLGQGNQPQHF
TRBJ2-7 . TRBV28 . TGTGCCAGCAGTTCGGCGGAAGGCCGCTACGAGCAGTACTTC CASSSAEGRYEQYF
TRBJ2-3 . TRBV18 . TGTGCCAGCTCACCGGTAGGGGCCGGGGATACGCAGTATTTT CASSPVGAGDTQYF
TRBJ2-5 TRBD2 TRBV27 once TGTGCCAGCAGTGGAACCGGGACTAGCGCGGAGACCCAGTACTTC CASSGTGTSAETQYF
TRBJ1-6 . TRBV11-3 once TGTGCCAGCAGCGGGAGGGATTCACCCCTCCACTTT CASSGRDSPLHF
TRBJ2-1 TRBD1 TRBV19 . TGTGCCAGCGAACCAGACAGGGGGAATGAGCAGTTCTTC CASEPDRGNEQFF
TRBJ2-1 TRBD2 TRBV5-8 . TGTGCCAGCAGGTCGGGACTAGCATTTACCAATGAGCAGTTCTTC CASRSGLAFTNEQFF
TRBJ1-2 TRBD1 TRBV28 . TGTGCCAGCAGCCAGACAGGGAACGGCTACACCTTC CASSQTGNGYTF
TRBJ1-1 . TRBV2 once TGTGCCAGCACCAGAGGAGCGAACACTGAAGCTTTCTTT CASTRGANTEAFF
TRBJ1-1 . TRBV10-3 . TGTGCCATCAGTGAGACCCGGGGTAGTACTGAAGCTTTCTTT CAISETRGSTEAFF
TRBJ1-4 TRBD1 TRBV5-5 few TGTGCCAGCAGCTGGGGACAGCGGGATGAAAAACTGTTTTTT CASSWGQRDEKLFF
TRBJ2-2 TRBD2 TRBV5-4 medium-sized TGTGCCAGCAGCTTGGAGCGGGGGCGAACCACCGGGGAGCTGTTTTTT CASSLERGRTTGELFF
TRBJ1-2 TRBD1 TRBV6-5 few TGTGCCAGCAGAGGGGGCGCAGTGAATGGCTACACCTTC CASRGGAVNGYTF
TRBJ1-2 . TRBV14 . TGTGCCAGCAGCCCTCGCTCGACATGGCCGGGGGGTGGCTACACCTTC CASSPRSTWPGGGYTF
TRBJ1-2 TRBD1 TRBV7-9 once TGTGCCAGCAGCTTAGTCGGACAGGGAACTAACTATGGCTACACCTTC CASSLVGQGTNYGYTF
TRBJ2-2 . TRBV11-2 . TGTGCCAGCATGCGAGGGAGGGAGCTGTTTTTT CASMRGRELFF
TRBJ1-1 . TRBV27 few TGTGCCAGCAGACGACAGGTTATGAACACTGAAGCTTTCTTT CASRRQVMNTEAFF
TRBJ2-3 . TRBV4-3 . TGCGCCAGCAGCCAAGGGGCAGCCCAAGGATTGGATACGCAGTATTTT CASSQGAAQGLDTQYF
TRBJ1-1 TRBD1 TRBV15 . TGTGCCACCAGCAGACCGGACCGACAGGGAACTGAAGCTTTCTTT CATSRPDRQGTEAFF
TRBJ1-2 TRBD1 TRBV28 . TGTGCCAGCAGTTCCGCCGGGACAGGGGGAGTCTACACCTTC CASSSAGTGGVYTF
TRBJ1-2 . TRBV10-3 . TGTGCCATCAGTGTTACAGGGTTTGGCTACACCTTC CAISVTGFGYTF
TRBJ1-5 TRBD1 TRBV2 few TGTGCCAGCAGTTCCGGGACAGGGGGAAATCAGCCCCAGCATTTT CASSSGTGGNQPQHF
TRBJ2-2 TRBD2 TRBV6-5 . TGTGCCAGCAGTTACTCGACTAGCGGGGGGGCCGGGGAGCTGTTTTTT CASSYSTSGGAGELFF
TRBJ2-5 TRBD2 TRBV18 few TGTGCCAGCTCAGCACTAGCGGGGGGACAAGAGACCCAGTACTTC CASSALAGGQETQYF
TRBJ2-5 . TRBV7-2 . TGTGCCAGCAGCTTAGGTGGGACTGCACAAGAGACCCAGTACTTC CASSLGGTAQETQYF
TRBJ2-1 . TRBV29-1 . TGCAGCGTTAAGCTTCCAGCGGGGGACAGCTCCTACAATGAGCAGTTCTTC CSVKLPAGDSSYNEQFF
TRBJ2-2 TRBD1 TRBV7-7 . TGTGCCAGCAGTTCCGGGACAGGGAACACCGGGGAGCTGTTTTTT CASSSGTGNTGELFF
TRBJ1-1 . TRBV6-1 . TGTGCCAGCAGTGCCTCGACACTGAATACTGAAGCTTTCTTT CASSASTLNTEAFF
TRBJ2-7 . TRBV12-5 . TGTGCTAGTGGTTTGGCTTCCTGGGGGGACTTCAACTCCTACGAGCAGTACTTC CASGLASWGDFNSYEQYF
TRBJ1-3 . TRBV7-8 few TGTGCCAGCAGCTTAGTTGGAGTTGGAAACACCATATATTTT CASSLVGVGNTIYF
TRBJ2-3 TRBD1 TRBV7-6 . TGTGCCAGCAGCCGTGGACAGGGTTTTGATACGCAGTATTTT CASSRGQGFDTQYF
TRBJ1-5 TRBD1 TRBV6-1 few TGTGCCAGCACGGGACAGGGGGTTCAGCCCCAGCATTTT CASTGQGVQPQHF
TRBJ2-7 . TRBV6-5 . TGTGCCAGCAGTTACACAGGGTCCTACGAGCAGTACTTC CASSYTGSYEQYF
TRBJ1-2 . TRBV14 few TGTGCCAGCAGCCACCTGGGCAGCTATCTCTATGGCTACACCTTC CASSHLGSYLYGYTF
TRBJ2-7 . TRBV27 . TGTGCCAGCAGTTTATCGACCGGAGGGTACGAGCAGTACTTC CASSLSTGGYEQYF
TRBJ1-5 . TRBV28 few TGTGCCAGCAGTTTATCCGCCTATAGCAATCAGCCCCAGCATTTT CASSLSAYSNQPQHF
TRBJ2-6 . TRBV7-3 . TGTGCCAGCAGCTACGACAACTCTGGGGCCAACGTCCTGACTTTC CASSYDNSGANVLTF
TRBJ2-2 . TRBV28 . TGTGCCACCCGGACTCGAAACACCGGGGAGCTGTTTTTT CATRTRNTGELFF
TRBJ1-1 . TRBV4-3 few TGCGCCAGCAGCCAAGAGTATAGGGGAGGTGAAGCTTTCTTT CASSQEYRGGEAFF
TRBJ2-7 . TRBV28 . TGTGCCAGCAGTTCCGGCTACGAGCAGTACTTC CASSSGYEQYF
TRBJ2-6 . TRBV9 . TGTGCCAGCAGCGGCAGATCCTCTGGGGCCAACGTCCTGACTTTC CASSGRSSGANVLTF
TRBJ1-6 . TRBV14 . TGTGCCAGCAGCCAAGATTGGCAGGTCAATTCACCCCTCCACTTT CASSQDWQVNSPLHF
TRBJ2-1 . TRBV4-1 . TGCGCCAGCAGCCACCAACTAGCCGACAATGAGCAGTTCTTC CASSHQLADNEQFF